The 12 T cell receptor beta chains below come from one sample, sequenced in a study of blood T cell repertoires in COVID-19. Profiled with immunoSEQ multiplex PCR; TCRdb holds only in-frame clones, not every one. Seen here are roughly 200,000 clones, approximately 86% observed once, and the top ten hold 20% to 25%. The specimen sequenced was PBMCs or T cells enriched from blood (not recorded which). Receptors originate from a woman between 40 and 55 years old in a cohort exposed to, infected with or recovered from COVID-19 (not recorded which).

J is TRBJ1-5 and V is TRBV27, with D possibly TRBD1 on 5 matching bases. This CDR3 is 14 amino acids long. V was pared by 4 bases and J by 4 bases, with 11 bases between. The germline gives CDR1 MNHEY, CDR2 SMNVEV (reference sequence). CDR3 sequence reads: CASSSPGWNQPQHF. The CDR3 coding sequence is TGTGCCAGCAGTTCACCAGGGTGGAATCAGCCCCAGCATTTT.

The chain uses TRBV11-3 and TRBJ2-3; perhaps TRBD2 as D (6 bases). There are 15 residues in the CDR3. The V gene's germline CDR1 is SGHNT and CDR2 YENEEA. Trimming removed 5 bases from V and 3 bases from J, with 15 bases in between. Here the CDR3 reads CASSPLREFTDTQYF. CDR3 DNA: TGTGCCAGCAGCCCGCTCCGGGAGTTTACAGATACGCAGTATTTT.

The chain links TRBV5-1 to TRBJ2-7, with D possibly being TRBD2 (6 bases). V lost 3 bases, J lost 2 bases, and 15 bases lay in between. The CDR3 runs 15 residues. The germline V gene encodes CDR1 SGHRS and CDR2 YFSETQ. The CDR3 loop reads CASSSQTSRTYEQYF. CDR3 nucleotide sequence: TGCGCCAGCAGCTCGCAAACTAGCCGTACCTACGAGCAGTACTTC.

The chain joins TRBV18 to TRBJ2-1; 8 positions match TRBD2. The germline V gene has CDR1 KGHSH and CDR2 LQKENI. The CDR3 is 18 amino acids. J lost 4 bases, V lost 2 bases, and 13 bases had no gene match. The CDR3 DNA is TGTGCCAGCTCACCATTCCGGCCGGGAGGGCCGGGGTACAATGAGCAGTTCTTC. It encodes CASSPFRPGGPGYNEQFF.

The chain uses TRBV2 and TRBJ1-1, with D hard to call. The CDR3 has 14 amino acids. Trimming cost V 8 bases and J 8 bases, with 21 bases left between them. The germline V gene encodes CDR1 SNHLY and CDR2 FYNNEI. CDR3 region: CASARAPGREEAFF. CDR3 DNA: TGTGCCAGCGCCAGAGCTCCGGGGAGGGAAGAAGCTTTCTTT.

In this sample, this clone turned up a few times. This chain joins TRBV24-1 and TRBJ2-7; a possible D gene is TRBD1 (6 bases). CDR1 and CDR2 (germline): KGHDR, SFDVKD. The CDR3 is 13 residues long. Trimming cost V 4 bases and J 6 bases, with 12 bases left between them. The CDR3 DNA is TGTGCCACCAGTGACTTACAGGGTACCGAGCAGTACTTC. Translation gives CATSDLQGTEQYF.

This CDR3 reads CASSLARTDTQYF. The CDR3 nucleotides are TGTGCCAGCAGTTTAGCCAGGACAGATACGCAGTATTTT. The chain joins TRBV12-3 or TRBV12-4 to TRBJ2-3; D call uncertain. The CDR3 totals 13 residues. V lost 0 bases, J lost 3 bases, and 4 bases lay in between.

This chain connects TRBV12-3 or TRBV12-4 to TRBJ2-3; D is unresolved. The CDR3 consists of 12 residues. Trimming took 9 bases from V and 5 from J, leaving 12 bases between them. In DNA, the CDR3 is TGTGCCAGTACAGTTTCTATAGATACGCAGTATTTT. This codes for CASTVSIDTQYF.

The rearrangement links TRBV29-1 to TRBJ2-7, with 7 nucleotides matching TRBD1. Germline values: CDR1 SQVTM, CDR2 ANQGSEA. This CDR3 comprises 14 residues. After removal of 3 bases from V and 4 bases from J, the junction contained 9 bases not matched to a gene. The CDR3 loop is CSVDLDREWYEQYF. CDR3 coding DNA: TGCAGCGTTGACCTCGACAGGGAGTGGTACGAGCAGTACTTC.

The chain is built from TRBV15 and TRBJ2-2, with D possibly TRBD2 on 6 matching bases. The V gene lost 5 bases and the J gene lost 3 bases, with 19 bases spanning the gap. Germline CDR1 and CDR2: LNHNV and YYDKDF (reference sequence). This CDR3 has 17 amino acids. CDR3 nucleotides: TGTGCCACCAGCGACGCAGGACTATGGGCTGACACCGGGGAGCTGTTTTTT. Protein product: CATSDAGLWADTGELFF.

The rearrangement links TRBV6-2 or TRBV6-3 to TRBJ2-7; a weak D match, TRBD1 (6 bases). From germline, CDR1 is MNHEY and CDR2 SVGEGT. This CDR3 comprises 13 residues. The V and J ends lost 1 base and 2 bases respectively, with 6 bases between them. CDR3 DNA: TGTGCCAGCAGTTACTACAGGGCCTACGAGCAGTACTTC. This sequence encodes CASSYYRAYEQYF.

A single count supports this clone. The chain links TRBV9 to TRBJ2-7; D is perhaps TRBD1 (7 bases). With 4 bases removed from V and 2 bases from J, the gap between germline ends came to 19 bases. This CDR3 region has 16 residues. Germline V CDR1 and CDR2: SGDLS, YYNGEE. The CDR3, as DNA: TGTGCCAGCAGCCCTAAAGGGGGGACAGACCCCTACGAGCAGTACTTC. Translating gives CASSPKGGTDPYEQYF.